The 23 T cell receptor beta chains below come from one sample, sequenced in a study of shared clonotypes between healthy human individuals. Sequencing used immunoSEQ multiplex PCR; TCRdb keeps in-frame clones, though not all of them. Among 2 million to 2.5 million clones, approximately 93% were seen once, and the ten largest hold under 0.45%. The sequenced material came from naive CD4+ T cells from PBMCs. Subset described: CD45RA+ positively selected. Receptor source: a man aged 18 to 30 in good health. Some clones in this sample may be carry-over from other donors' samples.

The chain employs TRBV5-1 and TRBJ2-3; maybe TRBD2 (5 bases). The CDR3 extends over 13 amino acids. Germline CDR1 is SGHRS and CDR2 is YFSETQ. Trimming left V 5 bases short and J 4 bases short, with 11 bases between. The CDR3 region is CASRSTTADTQYF. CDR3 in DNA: TGCGCCAGCAGGTCGACTACGGCAGATACGCAGTATTTT.

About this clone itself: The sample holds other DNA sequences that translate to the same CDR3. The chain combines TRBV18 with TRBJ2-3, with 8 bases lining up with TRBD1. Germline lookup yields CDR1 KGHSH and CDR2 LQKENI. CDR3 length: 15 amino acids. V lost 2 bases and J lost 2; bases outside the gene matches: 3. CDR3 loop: CASSPGQGLTDTQYF. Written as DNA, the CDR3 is TGTGCCAGCTCACCAGGACAGGGACTCACAGATACGCAGTATTTT.

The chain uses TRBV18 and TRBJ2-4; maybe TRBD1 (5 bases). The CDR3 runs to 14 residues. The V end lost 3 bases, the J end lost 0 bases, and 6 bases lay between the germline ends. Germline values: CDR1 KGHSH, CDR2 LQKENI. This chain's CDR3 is CASSPDIAKNIQYF. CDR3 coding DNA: TGTGCCAGCTCACCGGACATAGCCAAAAACATTCAGTACTTC.

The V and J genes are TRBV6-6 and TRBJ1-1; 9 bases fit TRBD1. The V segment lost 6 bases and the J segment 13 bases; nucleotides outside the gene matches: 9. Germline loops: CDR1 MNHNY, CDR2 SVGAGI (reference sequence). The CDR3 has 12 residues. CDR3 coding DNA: TGTGCCAGCAGCTACCGGACAGGGGAGGGTTTCTTT. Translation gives CASSYRTGEGFF.

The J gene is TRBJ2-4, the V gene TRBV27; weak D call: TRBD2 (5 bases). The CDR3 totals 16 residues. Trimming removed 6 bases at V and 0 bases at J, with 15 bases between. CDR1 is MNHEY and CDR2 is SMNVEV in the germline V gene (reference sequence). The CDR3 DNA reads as TGTGCCAGCAGGCGCTCAGAGGGTTTAGCCAAAAACATTCAGTACTTC. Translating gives CASRRSEGLAKNIQYF.

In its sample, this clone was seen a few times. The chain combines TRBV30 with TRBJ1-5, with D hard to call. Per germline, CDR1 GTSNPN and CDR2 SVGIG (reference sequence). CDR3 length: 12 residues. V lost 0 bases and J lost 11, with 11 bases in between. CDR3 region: CAWSVGRRAQHF. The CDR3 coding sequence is TGTGCCTGGAGTGTGGGTAGAAGGGCCCAGCATTTT. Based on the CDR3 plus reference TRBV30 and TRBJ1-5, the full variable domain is SQTIHQWPATLVQPVGSPLSLECTVEGTSNPNLYWYRQAAGRGLQLLFYSVGIGQISSEVPQNLSASRPQDRQFILSSKKLLLSDSGFYLCAWSVGRRAQHFGDGTRLSIL.

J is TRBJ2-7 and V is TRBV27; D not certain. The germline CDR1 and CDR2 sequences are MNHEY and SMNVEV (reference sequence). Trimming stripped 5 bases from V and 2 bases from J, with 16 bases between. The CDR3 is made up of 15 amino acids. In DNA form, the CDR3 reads TGTGCCAGCAGTATCCGCTCCCCTCCACCCTACGAGCAGTACTTC. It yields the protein CASSIRSPPPYEQYF.

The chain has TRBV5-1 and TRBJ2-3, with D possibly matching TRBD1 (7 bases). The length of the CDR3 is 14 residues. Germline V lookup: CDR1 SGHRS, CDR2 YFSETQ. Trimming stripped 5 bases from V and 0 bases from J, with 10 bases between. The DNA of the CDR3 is TGCGCCAGCAGTGCGGGACAGAGCACAGATACGCAGTATTTT. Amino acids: CASSAGQSTDTQYF. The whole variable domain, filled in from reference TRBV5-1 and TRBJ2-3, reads KAGVTQTPRYLIKTRGQQVTLSCSPISGHRSVSWYQQTPGQGLQFLFEYFSETQRNKGNFPGRFSGRQFSNSRSEMNVSTLELGDSALYLCASSAGQSTDTQYFGPGTRLTVL.

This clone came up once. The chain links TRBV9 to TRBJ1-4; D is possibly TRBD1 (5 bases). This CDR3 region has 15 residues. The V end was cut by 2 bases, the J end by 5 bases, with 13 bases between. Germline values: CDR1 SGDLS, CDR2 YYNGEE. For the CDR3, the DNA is TGTGCCAGCAGCGTGGGAGGGGCCCCAAATGAAAAACTGTTTTTT. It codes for CASSVGGAPNEKLFF.

CDR3 sequence: CASIASGIKSPYF. CDR3 DNA: TGTGCCAGCATTGCTAGCGGGATAAAGTCCCCGTACTTC. This chain uses TRBV28 with TRBJ2-5; 9 bases line up with TRBD2. V shed 7 bases, J shed 13 bases, and the junction held 13 bases outside the gene matches. This CDR3 comprises 13 residues. Germline V gives CDR1 MDHEN, CDR2 SYDVKM.

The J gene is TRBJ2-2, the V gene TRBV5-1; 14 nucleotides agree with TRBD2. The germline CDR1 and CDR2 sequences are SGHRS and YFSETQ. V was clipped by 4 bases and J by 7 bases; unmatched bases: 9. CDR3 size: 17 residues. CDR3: CASSRGTSGSLGGELFF. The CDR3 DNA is TGCGCCAGCAGCCGGGGGACTAGCGGGAGTCTTGGCGGGGAGCTGTTTTTT.

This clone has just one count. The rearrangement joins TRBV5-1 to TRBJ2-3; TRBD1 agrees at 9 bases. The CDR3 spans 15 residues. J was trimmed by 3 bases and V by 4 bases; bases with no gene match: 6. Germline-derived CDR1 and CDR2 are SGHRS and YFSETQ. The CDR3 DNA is TGCGCCAGCAGCCTATCAGGGACAGGGACAGATACGCAGTATTTT. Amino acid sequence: CASSLSGTGTDTQYF.

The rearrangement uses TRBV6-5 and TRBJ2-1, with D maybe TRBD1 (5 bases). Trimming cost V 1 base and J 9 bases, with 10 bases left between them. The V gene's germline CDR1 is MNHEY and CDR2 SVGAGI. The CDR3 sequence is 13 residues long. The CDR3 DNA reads TGTGCCAGCAGTTACTTTACAGGAATTGAGCAGTTCTTC. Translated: CASSYFTGIEQFF.

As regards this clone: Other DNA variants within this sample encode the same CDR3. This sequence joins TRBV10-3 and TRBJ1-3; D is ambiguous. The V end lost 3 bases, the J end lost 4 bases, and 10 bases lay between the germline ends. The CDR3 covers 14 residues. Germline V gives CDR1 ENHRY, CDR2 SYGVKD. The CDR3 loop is CAISDRGSGNTIYF. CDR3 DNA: TGTGCCATCAGTGACCGGGGATCCGGAAACACCATATATTTT.

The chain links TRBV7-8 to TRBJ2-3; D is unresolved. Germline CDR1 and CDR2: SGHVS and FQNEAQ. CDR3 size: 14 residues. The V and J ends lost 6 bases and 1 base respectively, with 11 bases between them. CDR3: CASSGHSGTDTQYF. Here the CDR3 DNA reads TGTGCCAGCAGTGGGCACAGCGGCACAGATACGCAGTATTTT.

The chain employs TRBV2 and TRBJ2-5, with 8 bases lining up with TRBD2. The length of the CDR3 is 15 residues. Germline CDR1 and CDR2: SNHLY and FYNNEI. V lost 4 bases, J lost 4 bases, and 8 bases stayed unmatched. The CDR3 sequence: CASSGERERLETQYF. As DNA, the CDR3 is TGTGCCAGCAGTGGGGAGCGGGAGAGGTTAGAGACCCAGTACTTC.

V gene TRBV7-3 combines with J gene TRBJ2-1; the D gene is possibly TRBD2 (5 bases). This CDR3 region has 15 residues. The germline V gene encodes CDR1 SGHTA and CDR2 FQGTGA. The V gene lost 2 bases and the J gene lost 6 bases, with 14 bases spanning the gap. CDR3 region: CASSLGRGHLNEQFF. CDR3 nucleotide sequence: TGTGCCAGCAGCTTAGGGAGAGGGCATCTCAATGAGCAGTTCTTC.

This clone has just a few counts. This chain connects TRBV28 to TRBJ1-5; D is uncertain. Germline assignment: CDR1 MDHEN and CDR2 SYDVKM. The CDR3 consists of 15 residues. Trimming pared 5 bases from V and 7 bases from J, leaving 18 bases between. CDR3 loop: CASSTEEGRGQPQHF. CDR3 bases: TGTGCCAGCAGTACGGAAGAGGGCCGGGGACAGCCCCAGCATTTT.

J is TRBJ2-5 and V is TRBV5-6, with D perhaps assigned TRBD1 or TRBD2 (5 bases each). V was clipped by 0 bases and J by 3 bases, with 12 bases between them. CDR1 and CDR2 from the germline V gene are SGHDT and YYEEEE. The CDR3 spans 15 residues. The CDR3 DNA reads TGTGCCAGCAGCTTGGAGGGACGTAAGAAAGAGACCCAGTACTTC. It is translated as CASSLEGRKKETQYF. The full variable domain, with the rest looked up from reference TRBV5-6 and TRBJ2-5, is DAGVTQSPTHLIKTRGQQVTLRCSPKSGHDTVSWYQQALGQGPQFIFQYYEEEERQRGNFPDRFSGHQFPNYSSELNVNALLLGDSALYLCASSLEGRKKETQYFGPGTRLLVL.

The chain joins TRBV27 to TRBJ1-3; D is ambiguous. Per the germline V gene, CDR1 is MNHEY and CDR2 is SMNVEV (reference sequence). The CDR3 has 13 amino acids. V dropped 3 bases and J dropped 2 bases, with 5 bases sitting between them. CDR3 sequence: CASSFGAGNTIYF. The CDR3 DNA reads TGTGCCAGCAGTTTTGGAGCTGGAAACACCATATATTTT.

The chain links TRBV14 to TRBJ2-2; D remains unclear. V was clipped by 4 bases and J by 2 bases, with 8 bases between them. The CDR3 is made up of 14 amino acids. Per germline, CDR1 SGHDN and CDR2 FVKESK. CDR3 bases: TGTGCCAGCAGCCGAACACTCAACACCGGGGAGCTGTTTTTT. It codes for CASSRTLNTGELFF.

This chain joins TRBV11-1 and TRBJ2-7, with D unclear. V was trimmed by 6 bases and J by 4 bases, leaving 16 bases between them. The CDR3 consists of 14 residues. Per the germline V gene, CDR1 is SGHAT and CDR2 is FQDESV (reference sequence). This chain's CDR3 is CASRPPGAPYEQYF. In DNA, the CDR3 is TGTGCCAGCAGGCCCCCAGGCGCACCGTACGAGCAGTACTTC.

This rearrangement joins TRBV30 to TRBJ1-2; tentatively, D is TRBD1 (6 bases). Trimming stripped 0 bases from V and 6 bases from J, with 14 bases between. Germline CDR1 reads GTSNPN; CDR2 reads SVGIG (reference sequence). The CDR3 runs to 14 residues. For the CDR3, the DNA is TGTGCCTGGAGTGTATTTCCCAGGGGTAATGGCTACACCTTC. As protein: CAWSVFPRGNGYTF.